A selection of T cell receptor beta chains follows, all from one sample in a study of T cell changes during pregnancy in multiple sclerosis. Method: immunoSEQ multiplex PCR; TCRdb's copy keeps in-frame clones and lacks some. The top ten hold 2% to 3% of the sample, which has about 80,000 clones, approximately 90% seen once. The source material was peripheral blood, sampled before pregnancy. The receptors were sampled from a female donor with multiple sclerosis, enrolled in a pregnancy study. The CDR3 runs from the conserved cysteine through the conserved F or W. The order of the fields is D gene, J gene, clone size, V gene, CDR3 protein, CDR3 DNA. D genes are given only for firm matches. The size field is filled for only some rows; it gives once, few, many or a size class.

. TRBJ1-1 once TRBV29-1 CSVERGGTEAFF TGCAGCGTTGAACGGGGAGGCACTGAAGCTTTCTTT
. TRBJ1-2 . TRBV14 CASSQSKGNYNYGYTF TGTGCCAGCAGCCAATCGAAGGGGAACTATAACTATGGCTACACCTTC
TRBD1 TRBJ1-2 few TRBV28 CASKEGARYGYTF TGTGCCAGCAAAGAGGGGGCGCGGTATGGCTACACCTTC
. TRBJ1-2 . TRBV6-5 CASSYSPTDGYTF TGTGCCAGCAGTTACTCGCCCACGGATGGCTACACCTTC
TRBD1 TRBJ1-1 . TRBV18 CASSPGTGLVTEAFF TGTGCCAGCTCACCTGGGACAGGCCTGGTCACTGAAGCTTTCTTT
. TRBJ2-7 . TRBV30 CAWSVSPQGEQYF TGTGCCTGGAGTGTTTCCCCCCAGGGCGAGCAGTACTTC
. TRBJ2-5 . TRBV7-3 CASSWGGPRETQYF TGTGCCAGCAGTTGGGGGGGCCCCCGGGAGACCCAGTACTTC
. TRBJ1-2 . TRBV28 CASSLLITDYGYTF TGTGCCAGCAGTTTATTGATCACGGACTATGGCTACACCTTC
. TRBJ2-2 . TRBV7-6 CASSSGTGNTGELFF TGTGCCAGCAGCTCCGGGACTGGAAACACCGGGGAGCTGTTTTTT
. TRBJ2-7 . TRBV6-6 CASRGKFPPHF TGTGCCAGCAGGGGCAAATTCCCGCCCCACTTC
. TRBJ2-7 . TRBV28 CASSGARPDYEQYF TGTGCCAGCAGTGGTGCGCGGCCGGACTACGAGCAGTACTTC
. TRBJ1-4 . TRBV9 CASSVAGESGEKLFF TGTGCCAGCAGCGTAGCTGGGGAAAGCGGAGAAAAACTGTTTTTT
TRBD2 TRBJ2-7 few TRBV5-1 CASSSGLAGVEQYF TGCGCCAGCAGCAGCGGACTAGCGGGAGTCGAGCAGTACTTC
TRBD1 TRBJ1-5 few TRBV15 CATSRQTGGGNQPQHF TGTGCCACCAGCAGACAGACAGGGGGAGGCAATCAGCCCCAGCATTTT
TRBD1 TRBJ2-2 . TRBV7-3 CASSLKGAVGELFF TGTGCCAGCAGCTTAAAGGGGGCGGTCGGGGAGCTGTTTTTT
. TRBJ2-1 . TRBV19 CASSPGQNSYNEQFF TGTGCCAGTAGTCCCGGACAGAACAGCTACAATGAGCAGTTCTTC
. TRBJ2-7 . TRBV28 CASSSGDESSYEQYF TGTGCCAGCAGTTCGGGGGACGAGAGCTCCTACGAGCAGTACTTC
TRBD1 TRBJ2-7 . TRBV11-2 CASSHGTGLHF TGTGCCAGCAGCCACGGGACAGGGTTACACTTC
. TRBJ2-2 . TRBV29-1 CSVGWAGSSTGELFF TGCAGCGTTGGATGGGCGGGAAGTAGCACCGGGGAGCTGTTTTTT
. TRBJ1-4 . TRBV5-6 CASSFFREKLFF TGTGCCAGCAGCTTTTTCCGTGAAAAACTGTTTTTT
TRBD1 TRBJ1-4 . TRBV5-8 CASSEGTGNEKLFF TGTGCCAGCAGCGAGGGGACAGGAAATGAAAAACTGTTTTTT
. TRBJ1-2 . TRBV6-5 CASSYSGASNYGYTF TGTGCCAGCAGTTACTCGGGGGCCTCTAACTATGGCTACACCTTC
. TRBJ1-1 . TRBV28 CASRSQGHTEAFF TGTGCCAGCAGGTCACAGGGTCACACTGAAGCTTTCTTT
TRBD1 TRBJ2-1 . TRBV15 CATSDRDRVDNEQFF TGTGCCACGAGCGACCGGGACAGGGTAGACAATGAGCAGTTCTTC
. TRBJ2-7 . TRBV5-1 CASSRDITYEQYF TGCGCCAGCAGCCGTGACATAACCTACGAGCAGTACTTC
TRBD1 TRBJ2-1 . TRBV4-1 CASSRDSFYNEQFF TGCGCCAGCAGCCGGGACAGTTTCTACAATGAGCAGTTCTTC
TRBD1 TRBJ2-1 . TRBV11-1 CASSLGQGASSYNEQFF TGTGCCAGCAGCTTGGGACAGGGAGCTAGCTCCTACAATGAGCAGTTCTTC
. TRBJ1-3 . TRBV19 CASSPGGSGNTIYF TGTGCCAGTAGCCCCGGGGGTTCTGGAAACACCATATATTTT
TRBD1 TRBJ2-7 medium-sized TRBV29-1 CSVEGRDRPYEQYF TGCAGCGTTGAAGGTCGGGACAGGCCCTACGAGCAGTACTTC